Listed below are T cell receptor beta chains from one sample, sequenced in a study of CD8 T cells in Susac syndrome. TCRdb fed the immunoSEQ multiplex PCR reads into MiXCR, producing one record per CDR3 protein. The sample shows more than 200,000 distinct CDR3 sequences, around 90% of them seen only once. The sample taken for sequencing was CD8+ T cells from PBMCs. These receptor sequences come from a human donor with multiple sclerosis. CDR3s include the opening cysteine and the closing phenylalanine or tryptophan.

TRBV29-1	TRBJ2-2	CSVEGGTGKAGELFF
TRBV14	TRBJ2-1	CASSQDKSRRDNEQFF
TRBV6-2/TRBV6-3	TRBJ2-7	CASSYTANSYEQYF
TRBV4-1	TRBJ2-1	CASSPTGADEQFF
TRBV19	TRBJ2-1	CASSLTLGAYDNEQFF
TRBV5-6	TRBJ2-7	CASSLRGPSREQYF
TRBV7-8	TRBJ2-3	CASSLGRSSTDTQYF
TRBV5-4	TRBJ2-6	CASSFTPLSGANVLTF
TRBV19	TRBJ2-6	CAGGTPRSGANVLTF
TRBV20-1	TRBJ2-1	CSARQPRWGDSYNEQFF
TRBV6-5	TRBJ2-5	CASSTSGRVQETQYF
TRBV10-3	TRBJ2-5	CASRLAGGDETQYF
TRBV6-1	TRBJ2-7	CASSPGQGIYEQYF
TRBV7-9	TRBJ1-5	CASSFHVSYSNQPQHF
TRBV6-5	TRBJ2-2	CASSFTGGTGELFF
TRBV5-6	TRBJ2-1	CASSPPDSPNYNEQFF
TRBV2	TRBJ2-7	CASSFRGSSYEQYF
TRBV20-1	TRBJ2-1	CSARELAGDYNEQFF
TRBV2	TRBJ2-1	CASKLAGNNEQFF
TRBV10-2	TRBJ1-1	CASTLAGGTEAFF
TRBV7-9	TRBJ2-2	CASSLPRGSVTGELFF
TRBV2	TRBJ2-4	CASSGMTSGADIQYF
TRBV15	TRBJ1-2	CATSRDSTGGGYTF
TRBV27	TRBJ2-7	CASSPQVAYEQYF
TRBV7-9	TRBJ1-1	CASSKLRGLNTEAFF
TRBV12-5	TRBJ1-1	CASGYGTEAFF
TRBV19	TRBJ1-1	CASSPLVNGDTEAFF
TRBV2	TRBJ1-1	CASSEDNYTEAFF
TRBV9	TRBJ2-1	CASSPPDRENEQFF
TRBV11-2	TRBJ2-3	CASLGVADTQYF
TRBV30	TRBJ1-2	CAFGLPGQPSAYGYTF
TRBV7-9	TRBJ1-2	CASSGGVGGYTF
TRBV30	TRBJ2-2	CAWSSLHSNTGELFF
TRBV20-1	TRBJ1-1	CSARVGDPSAFF
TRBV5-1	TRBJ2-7	CASSREASGYEQYF
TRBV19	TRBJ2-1	CASSWAGGAQHEQFF
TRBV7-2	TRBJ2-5	CASSLRAGGIQETQYF
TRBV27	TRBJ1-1	CASSSAGGQTEAFF
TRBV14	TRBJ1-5	CASSLNSGGQGWQPQHF
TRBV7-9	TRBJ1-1	CASSLPARNTEAFF
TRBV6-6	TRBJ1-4	CASSRIPGGMYEKLFF
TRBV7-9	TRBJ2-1	CASSRHTGAYNEQFF
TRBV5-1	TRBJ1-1	CASFYGDSAEAFF
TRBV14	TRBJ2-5	CASSREFQTQYF
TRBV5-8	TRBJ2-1	CASSMTSGAYNEQFF
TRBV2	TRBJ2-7	CASKEGPGVSYEQYF
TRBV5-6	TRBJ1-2	CASSLSVIQGLNYGYTF
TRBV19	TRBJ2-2	CASSIGSGIRTGELFF
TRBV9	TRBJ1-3	CASSSPGSSGNTIYF